This T cell receptor (beta chain) originates from a study of T cells in Graves' hyperthyroidism and ophthalmopathy. Study outcomes and limitations: Most thyroid clonotypes with frequency above 0.001 were detected in blood. Ophthalmopathy got predicted by the model a median 6.5 months before its onset.

This clonotype has ten or more counts. The target antigen is unknown. RNA transcripts served as the template for amplifying TCR beta CDR3 regions. Primed by the HTBI set, a first-round RT-PCR was run on the TCR CDR3. TCRdb independently ran MiXCR on the multiplex PCR reads; one entry per CDR3 protein. The profile shows around 500,000 distinct CDR3 sequences, 13% to 15% of them singletons. Lactation, pregnancy, other autoimmune disease or uncontrolled infection excluded patients. Thyroid ultrasound and orbital computed tomography, with clinical symptoms and serum thyroxine and TRAb, informed diagnoses. The sequencing sample was made of blood. The TCR originated in a woman aged 40 to 50 with Graves' hyperthyroidism.

CDR3 in DNA: TGTGCCAGCAGCTTAGCGGGAGGATATGAGACCCAGTACTTC. It specifies CASSLAGGYETQYF. The V call is TRBV11-2, the J call TRBJ2-5; 7 bases map to TRBD2. Trimming took 1 base from V and 5 from J; bases not matched to a gene: 4. Germline values: CDR1 SGHAT, CDR2 FQNNGV. The CDR3 is made up of 14 amino acids. Full variable domain (outside the CDR3, taken from reference TRBV11-2 and TRBJ2-5): EAGVAQSPRYKIIEKRQSVAFWCNPISGHATLYWYQQILGQGPKLLIQFQNNGVVDDSQLPKDRFSAERLKGVDSTLKIQPAKLEDSAVYLCASSLAGGYETQYFGPGTRLLVL.